Listed here is a single TCR beta chain. Its specificity is not known. One end of the junction is discordant with germline, which a read error may explain. The data stem from a study of tumor and adjacent non-tumor tissue in lung cancer. On the study more broadly: Patients comprised about a dozen adenocarcinoma, a couple of squamous cell carcinoma and 1 small cell lung cancer. On average, productive TCRbeta reads reached some 4.2 million per sample.

Study-wide results and limits: Tumor repertoires had a smaller top 100 clone share than normal lung.

RNA was extracted from bulk tissue without any cell sorting. Between August and November 2014, newly diagnosed, chemotherapy-naive lung cancer patients underwent thoracic surgery in China. TCRbeta libraries were built with three rounds of nested PCR, modified from ARM-PCR. One entry per CDR3 protein results from TCRdb running MiXCR on the multiplex PCR reads. The profile shows 200,000 to 250,000 distinct CDR3 sequences, around 71% of them singletons. Germline lookup yields CDR1 ENHRY and CDR2 SYGVKD. The CDR3 totals 13 residues. The chain combines TRBV10-3 with TRBJ1-4; D possibly corresponds to TRBD1 (5 bases). The TCR sequence derives from a man in his fifties or sixties with non-small cell lung cancer. The sequenced material came from lung tumor tissue. In DNA, the CDR3 is TGTGCCACCAGTGAGCAGGGAAGTGGAAAACTGTTTTTT. Its translation: CATSEQGSGKLFF.